This TCR beta chain was identified during a study of blood T cell repertoires in COVID-19. Overall study: Samples came from the United States, Italy and Spain, spanning acute and convalescent COVID-19. In each case, the material was cDNA or gDNA derived from T cells, B-cell-depleted T cells, or PBMCs.

In germline, CDR1 is MDHEN, CDR2 SYDVKM. The length of the CDR3 is 12 residues. The ends were cut back, 8 bases at V and 2 bases at J, with 10 bases in the middle. Authors' processing steps: Researchers report that nucleated cell counts were estimated from reference gene primer amplification. Produced via immunoSEQ multiplex PCR; TCRdb's table is partial and in-frame only. That table supplies the V and J calls and clone size; D and trimming were determined from the DNA. Altogether roughly 330,000 clones are present, 86% being singletons, with the ten largest covering about 1.7%. The genes are TRBV28 and TRBJ2-7; D might be TRBD2 (5 bases). This clonotype was sampled from a woman aged 50 to 60 with acute or convalescent COVID-19. The sequencing input was peripheral blood. The DNA for the CDR3 is TGTGCCAGCGGGTCACTAGCCTACGAGCAGTACTTC. It translates to CASGSLAYEQYF.